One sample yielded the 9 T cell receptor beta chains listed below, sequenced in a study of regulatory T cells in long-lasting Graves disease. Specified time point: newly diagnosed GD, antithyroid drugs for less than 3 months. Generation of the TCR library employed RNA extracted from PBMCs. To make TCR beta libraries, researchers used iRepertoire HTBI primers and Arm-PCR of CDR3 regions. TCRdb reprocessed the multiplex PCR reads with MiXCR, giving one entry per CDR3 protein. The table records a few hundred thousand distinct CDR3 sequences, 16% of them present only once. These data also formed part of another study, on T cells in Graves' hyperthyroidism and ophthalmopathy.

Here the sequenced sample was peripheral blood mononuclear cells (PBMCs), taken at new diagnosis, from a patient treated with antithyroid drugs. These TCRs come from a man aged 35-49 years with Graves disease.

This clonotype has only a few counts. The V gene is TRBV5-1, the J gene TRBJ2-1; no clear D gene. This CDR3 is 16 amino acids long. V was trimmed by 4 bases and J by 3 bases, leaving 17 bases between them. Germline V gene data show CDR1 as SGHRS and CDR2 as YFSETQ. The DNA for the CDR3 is TGCGCCAGCAGCATGCCGTTGGGGTTGGGCTACAATGAGCAGTTCTTC. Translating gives CASSMPLGLGYNEQFF.

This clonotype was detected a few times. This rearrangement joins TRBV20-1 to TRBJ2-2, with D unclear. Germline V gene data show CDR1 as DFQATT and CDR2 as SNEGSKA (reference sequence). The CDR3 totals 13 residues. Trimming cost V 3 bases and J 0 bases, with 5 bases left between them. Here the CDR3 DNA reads TGCAGTGCTAGTCAACCGAACACCGGGGAGCTGTTTTTT. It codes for CSASQPNTGELFF.

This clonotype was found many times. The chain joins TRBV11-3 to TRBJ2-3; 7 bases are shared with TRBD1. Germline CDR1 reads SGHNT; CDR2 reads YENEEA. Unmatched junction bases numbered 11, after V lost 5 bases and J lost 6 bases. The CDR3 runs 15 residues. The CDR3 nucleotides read TGTGCCAGCAGCCCACAGACAGGGCTTTGGGATACGCAGTATTTT. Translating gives CASSPQTGLWDTQYF.

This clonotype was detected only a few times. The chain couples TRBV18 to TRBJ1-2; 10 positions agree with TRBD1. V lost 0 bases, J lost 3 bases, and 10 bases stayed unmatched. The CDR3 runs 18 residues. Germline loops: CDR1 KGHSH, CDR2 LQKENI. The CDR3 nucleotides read TGTGCCAGCTCACCACCTAGGGGACAGGGGCTGAACGACTATGGCTACACCTTC. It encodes CASSPPRGQGLNDYGYTF.

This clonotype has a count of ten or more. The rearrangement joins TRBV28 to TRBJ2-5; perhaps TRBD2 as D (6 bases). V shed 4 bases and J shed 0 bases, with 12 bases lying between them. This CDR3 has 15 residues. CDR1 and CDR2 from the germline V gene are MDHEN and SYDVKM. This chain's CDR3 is CASSSSGGYQETQYF. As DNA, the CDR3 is TGTGCCAGCAGTTCTTCCGGGGGATACCAAGAGACCCAGTACTTC.

CDR3 protein: CASSLESSGSYEQYF. The CDR3 coding sequence is TGTGCCAGCAGCTTAGAGTCTAGCGGGAGTTACGAGCAGTACTTC. The chain employs TRBV11-3 and TRBJ2-7; TRBD2 aligns across 10 bases. With V trimmed by 0 bases and J by 4 bases, 3 bases remained unmatched. The CDR3 has 15 residues. Looked up from germline, CDR1 is SGHNT and CDR2 is YENEEA.

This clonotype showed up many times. In DNA, the CDR3 is TGTGCCAGCAGATCTGAGGGGGCGCTGGGCGAGCAGTACTTC. Its protein product is CASRSEGALGEQYF. The chain links TRBV7-9 to TRBJ2-7; 7 nucleotides align to TRBD1. Trimming removed 6 bases from V and 6 bases from J; junction bases left unmatched: 11. CDR3 size: 14 residues. The germline gives CDR1 SEHNR, CDR2 FQNEAQ (reference sequence).

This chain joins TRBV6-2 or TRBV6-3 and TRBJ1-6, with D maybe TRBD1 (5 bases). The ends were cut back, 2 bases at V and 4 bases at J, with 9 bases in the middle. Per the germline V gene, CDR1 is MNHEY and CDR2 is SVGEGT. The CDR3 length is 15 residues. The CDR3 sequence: CASSYRDFYNSPLHF. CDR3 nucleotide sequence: TGTGCCAGCAGTTACCGGGACTTTTATAATTCACCCCTCCACTTT.

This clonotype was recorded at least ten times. CDR3 residues: CASSPIGSSYEQYF. In DNA form, the CDR3 reads TGTGCCAGCAGCCCAATCGGGAGCTCCTACGAGCAGTACTTC. The V gene is TRBV9, the J gene TRBJ2-7; tentatively, D is TRBD2 (6 bases). From germline, CDR1 is SGDLS and CDR2 YYNGEE. The CDR3 has 14 residues. Trimming took off 4 bases at V and 0 bases at J, with 11 bases between the two ends.